Below, 13 T cell receptor beta chains from the same sample are listed, as sequenced in a study of T cell repertoires in cytomegalovirus infection. TCRdb re-derived calls from the reads in MiXCR, one entry per CDR3 protein. The sample yields hundreds of thousands of distinct CDR3 sequences, approximately 31% seen once. For these receptors, no antigen is known. Sample: cultured CD8+ T cells from PBMCs, taken from culture after CMV antigen stimulation. The receptors derive from a human donor in good health (CMV status not recorded). Some clones in this sample may be carry-over from other donors' samples.

J is TRBJ1-1 and V is TRBV4-1; a weak D match, TRBD1 (5 bases). Germline V CDR1 and CDR2: MGHRA, YSYEKL. This CDR3 region has 14 residues. Trimming shortened V by 0 bases and J by 4 bases, and 9 bases separated the two germline ends. CDR3 loop: CASSQDKGFTEAFF. CDR3 nucleotides: TGCGCCAGCAGCCAAGATAAGGGGTTCACTGAAGCTTTCTTT.

This clonotype was counted at least ten times. The chain has TRBV6-2 or TRBV6-3 and TRBJ2-3; 7 positions agree with TRBD2. Trimming took 0 bases from V and 0 from J; bases not matched to a gene: 3. Germline V lookup: CDR1 MNHEY, CDR2 SVGEGT. The CDR3 totals 16 residues. CDR3 amino acids: CASSYSRAGSTDTQYF. CDR3 DNA sequence: TGTGCCAGCAGTTACTCGAGAGCGGGGAGCACAGATACGCAGTATTTT.

The rearrangement links TRBV6-5 to TRBJ2-1; 10 positions agree with TRBD2. CDR3 length equals 16 residues. CDR1 and CDR2 (germline): MNHEY, SVGAGI. The ends lost 0 bases at V and 4 bases at J; junction bases unmatched: 3. CDR3 DNA sequence: TGTGCCAGCAGTTACTCAGCGGGGGGGTTATACAATGAGCAGTTCTTC. Translating it yields CASSYSAGGLYNEQFF.

V gene TRBV28 combines with J gene TRBJ1-2; D gene unclear. Per the germline V gene, CDR1 is MDHEN and CDR2 is SYDVKM. CDR3 length equals 14 residues. The V and J ends lost 2 bases and 4 bases respectively, with 11 bases between them. CDR3 residues: CASSLKSNLYGYTF. The CDR3 DNA reads as TGTGCCAGCAGTTTAAAAAGTAACCTCTATGGCTACACCTTC.

The chain carries TRBV7-9 and TRBJ1-2, with D possibly TRBD1 on 6 matching bases. The CDR3 spans 13 residues. Germline V gives CDR1 SEHNR, CDR2 FQNEAQ (reference sequence). Between the trimmed V and J ends, which lost 6 bases and 4 bases, there was a span of 12 bases. CDR3 region: CASSKQGAYGYTF. The CDR3 DNA is TGTGCCAGCAGTAAACAGGGAGCCTATGGCTACACCTTC.

This clonotype was seen only a few times. The chain carries TRBV7-9 and TRBJ2-1; D gene unclear. From germline, CDR1 is SEHNR and CDR2 FQNEAQ (reference sequence). V dropped 5 bases and J dropped 0 bases, with 11 bases sitting between them. There are 15 residues in the CDR3. The CDR3 spells CASSHPPSSYNEQFF. CDR3 coding DNA: TGTGCCAGCAGCCACCCCCCGTCCTCCTACAATGAGCAGTTCTTC. Together with reference TRBV7-9 and TRBJ2-1, the CDR3 gives the full variable domain: DTGVSQNPRHKITKRGQNVTFRCDPISEHNRLYWYRQTLGQGPEFLTYFQNEAQLEKSRLLSDRFSAERPKGSFSTLEIQRTEQGDSAMYLCASSHPPSSYNEQFFGPGTRLTVL.

In its sample, this clonotype was seen a few times. CDR3 residues: CASSSAGGPWFF. CDR3 DNA: TGTGCCAGCAGCTCAGCGGGGGGGCCTTGGTTCTTC. The rearrangement uses TRBV11-1 and TRBJ2-1; 10 nucleotides match TRBD2. J gave up 15 bases and V 4 bases, and 6 bases lay outside the gene matches. The CDR3 is 12 amino acids. Germline values: CDR1 SGHAT, CDR2 FQDESV (reference sequence).

In its sample, this clonotype was seen many times. The V and J genes are TRBV7-2 and TRBJ1-1; D ambiguous. The CDR3 extends over 14 amino acids. Germline values: CDR1 SGHTA, CDR2 FQGNSA. Trimming pared 0 bases from V and 3 bases from J, leaving 8 bases between. CDR3 nucleotide sequence: TGTGCCAGCAGCTTAGCGCGGGCGGACACTGAAGCTTTCTTT. Translated, it gives CASSLARADTEAFF.

This clonotype has only one observation. The J gene is TRBJ1-2, the V gene TRBV28; D unclear. Germline V CDR1 and CDR2: MDHEN, SYDVKM. The CDR3 is made up of 15 amino acids. With 4 bases removed from V and 5 bases from J, the gap between germline ends came to 17 bases. The CDR3: CASSSERSLWYGYTF. CDR3 in DNA: TGTGCCAGCAGTTCAGAAAGGTCCCTATGGTATGGCTACACCTTC.

The table lists this clonotype with many counts. The rearrangement links TRBV7-2 to TRBJ1-2; no reliable D call. The germline V gene encodes CDR1 SGHTA and CDR2 FQGNSA. Trimming took 2 bases from V and 5 from J, leaving 12 bases between them. This CDR3 spans 14 amino acids. The CDR3 bases are TGTGCCAGCAGCTTAATCGGGAGGAGGTATGGCTACACCTTC. Protein: CASSLIGRRYGYTF.

The genes are TRBV7-9 and TRBJ2-5, with unresolved D. Trimming cost V 3 bases and J 5 bases, with 10 bases left between them. CDR3 length: 13 residues. Germline CDR1 reads SEHNR; CDR2 reads FQNEAQ (reference sequence). The CDR3 DNA reads TGTGCCAGCAGCTTTGGGCCCCTCGAGACCCAGTACTTC. Translated: CASSFGPLETQYF.

This chain uses TRBV12-5 with TRBJ1-4, with 7 bases matching TRBD1. Germline CDR1 LGHNT, CDR2 FRNRAP. The CDR3 is 18 residues long. The V gene end was trimmed by 3 bases and the J gene end by 8 bases; junction bases not matched to a gene: 18. The CDR3: CASGFSSEGQGVEEKLFF. CDR3 coding DNA: TGTGCTAGTGGTTTTTCTAGTGAGGGGCAGGGGGTTGAAGAAAAACTGTTTTTT.

This clonotype was counted between two and nine times. CDR3 coding DNA: TGTGCCAGCAGCTTTATACCGACCTCTAACTATGGCTACACCTTC. Protein product: CASSFIPTSNYGYTF. This chain links TRBV7-9 with TRBJ1-2, with D uncertain. Germline lookup yields CDR1 SEHNR and CDR2 FQNEAQ (reference sequence). This CDR3 comprises 15 residues. The V and J ends lost 3 bases and 0 bases respectively, with 11 bases between them.